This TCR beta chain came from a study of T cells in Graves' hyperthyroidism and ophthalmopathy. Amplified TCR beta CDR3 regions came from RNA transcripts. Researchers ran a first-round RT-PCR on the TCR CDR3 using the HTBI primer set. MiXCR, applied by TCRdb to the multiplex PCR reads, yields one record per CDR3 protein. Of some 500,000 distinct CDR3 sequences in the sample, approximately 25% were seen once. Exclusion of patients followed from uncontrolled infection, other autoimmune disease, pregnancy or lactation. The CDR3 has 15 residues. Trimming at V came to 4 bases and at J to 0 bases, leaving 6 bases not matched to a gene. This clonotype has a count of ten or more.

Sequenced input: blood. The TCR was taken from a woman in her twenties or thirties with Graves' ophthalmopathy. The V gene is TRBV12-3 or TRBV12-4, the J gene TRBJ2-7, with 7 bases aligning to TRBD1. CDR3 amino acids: CASSSDRVVSYEQYF. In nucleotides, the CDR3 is TGTGCCAGCAGTTCCGACAGGGTTGTCTCCTACGAGCAGTACTTC.